This T cell receptor beta chain came from a study of blood T cell repertoires in COVID-19. Across the study: Material from acute and convalescent COVID-19 was sourced from the United States, Italy and Spain.

The CDR3 is made up of 11 amino acids. Trimming removed 2 bases at V and 8 bases at J, with 4 bases between. This table comes from immunoSEQ multiplex PCR, and its TCRdb copy is limited to in-frame clones, with some not included. Of some 120,000 clones in the sample, about 80% are singletons; the top ten hold about 16%. Sequencing was done on a sample of peripheral blood. This TCR came from a woman between 45 and 65 years old with acute or convalescent COVID-19. The V call is TRBV12-3 or TRBV12-4, the J call TRBJ2-1; no clear D gene. In DNA, the CDR3 is TGTGCCAGCAGTTTATCTTATGAGCAGTTCTTC. Translation gives CASSLSYEQFF.